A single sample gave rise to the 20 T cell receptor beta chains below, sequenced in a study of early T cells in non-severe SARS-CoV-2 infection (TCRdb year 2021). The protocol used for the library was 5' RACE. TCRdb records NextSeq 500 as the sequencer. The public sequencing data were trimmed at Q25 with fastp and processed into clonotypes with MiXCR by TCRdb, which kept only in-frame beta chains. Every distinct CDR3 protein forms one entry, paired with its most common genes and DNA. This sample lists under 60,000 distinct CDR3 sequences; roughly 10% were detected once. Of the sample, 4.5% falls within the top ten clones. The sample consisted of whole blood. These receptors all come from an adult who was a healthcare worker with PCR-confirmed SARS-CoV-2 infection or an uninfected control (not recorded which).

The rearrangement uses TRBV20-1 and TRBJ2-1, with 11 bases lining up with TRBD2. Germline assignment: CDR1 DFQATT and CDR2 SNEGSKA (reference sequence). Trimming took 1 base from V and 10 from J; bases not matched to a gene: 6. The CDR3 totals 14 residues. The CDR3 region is CSARVVTSGGEQFF. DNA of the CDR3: TGCAGTGCTAGAGTTGTCACTAGCGGGGGCGAGCAGTTCTTC.

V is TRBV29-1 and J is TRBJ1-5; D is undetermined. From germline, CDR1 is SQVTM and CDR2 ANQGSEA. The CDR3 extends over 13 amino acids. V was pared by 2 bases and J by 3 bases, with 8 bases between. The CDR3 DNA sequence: TGCAGCGTTGAATTCCAGGCCAATCAGCCCCAGCATTTT. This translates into CSVEFQANQPQHF. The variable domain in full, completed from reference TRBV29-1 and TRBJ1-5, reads SAVISQKPSRDICQRGTSLTIQCQVDSQVTMMFWYRQQPGQSLTLIATANQGSEATYESGFVIDKFPISRPNLTFSTLTVSNMSPEDSSIYLCSVEFQANQPQHFGDGTRLSIL.

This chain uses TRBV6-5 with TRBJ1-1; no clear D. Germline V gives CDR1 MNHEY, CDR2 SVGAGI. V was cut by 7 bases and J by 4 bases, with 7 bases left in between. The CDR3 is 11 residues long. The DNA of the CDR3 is TGTGCCAGCACGGGAAGCACTGAAGCTTTCTTT. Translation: CASTGSTEAFF.

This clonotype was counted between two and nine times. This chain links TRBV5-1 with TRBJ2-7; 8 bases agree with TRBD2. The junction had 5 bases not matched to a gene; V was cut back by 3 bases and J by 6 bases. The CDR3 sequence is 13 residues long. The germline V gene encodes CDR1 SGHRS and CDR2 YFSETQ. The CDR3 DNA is TGCGCCAGCAGCTCCGGACTAGCTCCCGAGCAGTACTTC. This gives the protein CASSSGLAPEQYF.

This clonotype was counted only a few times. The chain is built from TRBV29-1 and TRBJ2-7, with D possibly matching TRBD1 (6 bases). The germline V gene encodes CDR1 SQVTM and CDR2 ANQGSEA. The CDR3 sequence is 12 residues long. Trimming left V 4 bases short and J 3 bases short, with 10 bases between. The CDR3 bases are TGCAGCGTTGGGGACACCTTCTACGAGCAGTACTTC. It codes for CSVGDTFYEQYF.

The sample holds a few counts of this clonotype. The CDR3 loop reads CANPARGGTEAFF. CDR3 DNA sequence: TGTGCCAATCCGGCCAGGGGAGGCACTGAAGCTTTCTTT. The genes are TRBV6-2 or TRBV6-3 and TRBJ1-1; TRBD1 is a possible D gene (6 bases). Germline CDR1 is MNHEY and CDR2 is SVGEGT. The ends were cut back, 10 bases at V and 4 bases at J, with 16 bases in the middle. This CDR3 contains 13 residues.

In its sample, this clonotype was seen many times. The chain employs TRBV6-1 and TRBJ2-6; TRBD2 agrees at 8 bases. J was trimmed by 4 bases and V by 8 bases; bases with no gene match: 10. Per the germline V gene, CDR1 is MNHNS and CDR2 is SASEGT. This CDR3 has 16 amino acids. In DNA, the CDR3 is TGTGCCAGCTCCGACCGGGAGGGTTCAGGGGCCAACGTCCTGACTTTC. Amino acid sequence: CASSDREGSGANVLTF.

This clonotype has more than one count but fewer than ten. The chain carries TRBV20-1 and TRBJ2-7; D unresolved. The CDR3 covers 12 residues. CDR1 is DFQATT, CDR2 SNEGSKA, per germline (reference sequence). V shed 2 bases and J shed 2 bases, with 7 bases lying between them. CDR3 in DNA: TGCAGTGCTAGAACAGACACCTACGAGCAGTACTTC. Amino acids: CSARTDTYEQYF.

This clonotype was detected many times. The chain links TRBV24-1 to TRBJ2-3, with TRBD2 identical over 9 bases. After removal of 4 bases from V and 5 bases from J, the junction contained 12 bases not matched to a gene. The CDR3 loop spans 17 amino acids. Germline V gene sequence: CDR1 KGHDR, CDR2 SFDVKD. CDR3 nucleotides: TGTGCCACCAGTGACCCGCGGGGGGGCCATGGTGAAGATACGCAGTATTTT. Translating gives CATSDPRGGHGEDTQYF.

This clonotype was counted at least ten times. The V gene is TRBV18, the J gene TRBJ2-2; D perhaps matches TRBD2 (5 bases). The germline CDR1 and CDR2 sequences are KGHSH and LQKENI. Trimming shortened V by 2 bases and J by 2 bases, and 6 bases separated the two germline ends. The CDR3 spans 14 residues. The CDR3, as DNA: TGTGCCAGCTCACCAGGGAGTAACACCGGGGAGCTGTTTTTT. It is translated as CASSPGSNTGELFF.

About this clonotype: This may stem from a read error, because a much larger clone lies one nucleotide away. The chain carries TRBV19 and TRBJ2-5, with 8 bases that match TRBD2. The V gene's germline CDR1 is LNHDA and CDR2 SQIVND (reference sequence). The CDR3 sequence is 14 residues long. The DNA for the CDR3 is TGTGCCAGAAGTATCCGGGGGGGCCAAGAGACCCAGTACTTC. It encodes CARSIRGGQETQYF.

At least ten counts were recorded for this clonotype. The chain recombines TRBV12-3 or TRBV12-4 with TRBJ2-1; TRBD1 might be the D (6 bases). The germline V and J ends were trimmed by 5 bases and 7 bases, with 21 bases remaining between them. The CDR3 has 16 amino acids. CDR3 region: CASSIGQWSRGNEQFF. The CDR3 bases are TGTGCCAGCAGTATCGGACAGTGGTCGAGGGGGAATGAGCAGTTCTTC.

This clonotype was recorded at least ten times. CDR3: CASTTGIAYEQYF. CDR3 nucleotides: TGTGCCAGTACGACAGGGATAGCCTACGAGCAGTACTTC. The chain recombines TRBV6-6 with TRBJ2-7; TRBD1 agrees at 7 bases. CDR1 is MNHNY, CDR2 SVGAGI, per germline (reference sequence). The CDR3 covers 13 residues. Trimming at V came to 9 bases and at J to 2 bases, leaving 7 bases not matched to a gene.

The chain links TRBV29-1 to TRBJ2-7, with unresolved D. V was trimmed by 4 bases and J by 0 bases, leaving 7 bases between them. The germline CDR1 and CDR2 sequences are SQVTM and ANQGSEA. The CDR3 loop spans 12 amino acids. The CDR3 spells CSVAGVSYEQYF. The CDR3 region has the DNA TGCAGCGTTGCTGGGGTCTCCTACGAGCAGTACTTC.

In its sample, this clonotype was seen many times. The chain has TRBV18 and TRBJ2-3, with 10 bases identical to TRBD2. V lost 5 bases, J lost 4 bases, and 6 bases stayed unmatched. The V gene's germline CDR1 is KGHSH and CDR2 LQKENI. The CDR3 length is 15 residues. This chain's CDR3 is CASSSEREGSDTQYF. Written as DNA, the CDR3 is TGTGCCAGCTCATCCGAGCGGGAGGGGTCAGATACGCAGTATTTT.

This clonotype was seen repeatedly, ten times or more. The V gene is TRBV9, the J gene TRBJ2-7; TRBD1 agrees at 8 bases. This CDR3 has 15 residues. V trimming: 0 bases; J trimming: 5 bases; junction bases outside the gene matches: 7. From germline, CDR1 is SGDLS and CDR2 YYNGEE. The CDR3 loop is CASSVGQGSLDEQYF. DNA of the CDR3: TGTGCCAGCAGCGTAGGACAGGGGAGTTTGGACGAGCAGTACTTC.

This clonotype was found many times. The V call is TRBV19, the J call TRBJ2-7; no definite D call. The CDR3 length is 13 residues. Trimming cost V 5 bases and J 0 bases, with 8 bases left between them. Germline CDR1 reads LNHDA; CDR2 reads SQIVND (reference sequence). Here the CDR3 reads CASSVDISYEQYF. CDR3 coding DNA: TGTGCCAGTAGTGTTGACATCTCCTACGAGCAGTACTTC.

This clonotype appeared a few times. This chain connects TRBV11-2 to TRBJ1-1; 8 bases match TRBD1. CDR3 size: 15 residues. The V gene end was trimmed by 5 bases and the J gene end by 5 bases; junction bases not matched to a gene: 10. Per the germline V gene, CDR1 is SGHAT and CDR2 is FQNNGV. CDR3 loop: CASSINTGGQTEAFF. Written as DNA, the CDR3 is TGTGCCAGCAGCATCAATACAGGGGGGCAGACTGAAGCTTTCTTT.

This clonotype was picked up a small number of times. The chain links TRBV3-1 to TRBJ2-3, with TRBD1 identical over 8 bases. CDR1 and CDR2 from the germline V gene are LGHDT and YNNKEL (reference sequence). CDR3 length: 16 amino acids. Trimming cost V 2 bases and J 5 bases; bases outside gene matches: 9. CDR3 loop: CASSQPLTGAKDTQYF. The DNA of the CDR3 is TGTGCCAGCAGCCAACCCCTGACAGGGGCGAAAGATACGCAGTATTTT.

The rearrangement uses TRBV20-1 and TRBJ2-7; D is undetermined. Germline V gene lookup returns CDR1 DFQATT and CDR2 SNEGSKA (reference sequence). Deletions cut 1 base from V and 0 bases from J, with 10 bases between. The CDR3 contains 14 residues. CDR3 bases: TGCAGTGCTAGAGCACCGCGTACCTCCTACGAGCAGTACTTC. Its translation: CSARAPRTSYEQYF.